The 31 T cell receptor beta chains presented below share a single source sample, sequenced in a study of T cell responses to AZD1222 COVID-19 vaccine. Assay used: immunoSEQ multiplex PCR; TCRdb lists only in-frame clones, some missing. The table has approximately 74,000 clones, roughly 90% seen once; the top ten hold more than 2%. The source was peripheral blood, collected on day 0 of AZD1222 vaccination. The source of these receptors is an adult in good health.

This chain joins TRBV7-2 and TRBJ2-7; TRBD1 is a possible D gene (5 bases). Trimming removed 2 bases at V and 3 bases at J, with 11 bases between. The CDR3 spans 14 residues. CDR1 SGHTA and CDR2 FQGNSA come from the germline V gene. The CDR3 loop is CASSLQGAVYEQYF. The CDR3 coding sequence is TGTGCCAGCAGCTTACAAGGGGCGGTCTACGAGCAGTACTTC.

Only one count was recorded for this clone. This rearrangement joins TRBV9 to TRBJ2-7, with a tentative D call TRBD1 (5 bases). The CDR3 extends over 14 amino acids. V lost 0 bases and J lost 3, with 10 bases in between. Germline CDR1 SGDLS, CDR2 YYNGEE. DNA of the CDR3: TGTGCCAGCAGCGTAGACAGGACCATCTACGAGCAGTACTTC. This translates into CASSVDRTIYEQYF.

The CDR3 protein is CASRKQGGREAFF. The CDR3 bases are TGTGCCAGCAGGAAACAGGGAGGGCGGGAAGCTTTCTTT. The gene calls are TRBV6-5 and TRBJ1-1, with a possible D match to TRBD1 (6 bases). In germline, CDR1 is MNHEY, CDR2 SVGAGI. The CDR3 consists of 13 residues. Trimming pared 6 bases from V and 8 bases from J, leaving 16 bases between.

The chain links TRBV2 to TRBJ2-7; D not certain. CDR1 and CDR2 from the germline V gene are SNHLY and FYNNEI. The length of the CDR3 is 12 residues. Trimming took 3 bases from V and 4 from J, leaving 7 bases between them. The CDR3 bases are TGTGCCAGCAGTGATTCGGCATACGAGCAGTACTTC. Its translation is CASSDSAYEQYF.

This CDR3 reads CASSPRGKANNQPQHF. The CDR3 region has the DNA TGTGCCAGTAGTCCGCGGGGGAAGGCCAACAATCAGCCCCAGCATTTT. This chain connects TRBV19 to TRBJ1-5, with D possibly matching TRBD1 (5 bases). The CDR3 covers 16 residues. Germline CDR1 is LNHDA and CDR2 is SQIVND (reference sequence). V was clipped by 5 bases and J by 3 bases, with 17 bases between them.

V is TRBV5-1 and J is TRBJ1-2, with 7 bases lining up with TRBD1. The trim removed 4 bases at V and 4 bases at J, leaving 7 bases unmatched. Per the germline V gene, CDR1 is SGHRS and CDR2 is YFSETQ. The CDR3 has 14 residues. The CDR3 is CASSPTQGSYGYTF. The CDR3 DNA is TGCGCCAGCAGCCCGACACAGGGGAGCTATGGCTACACCTTC.

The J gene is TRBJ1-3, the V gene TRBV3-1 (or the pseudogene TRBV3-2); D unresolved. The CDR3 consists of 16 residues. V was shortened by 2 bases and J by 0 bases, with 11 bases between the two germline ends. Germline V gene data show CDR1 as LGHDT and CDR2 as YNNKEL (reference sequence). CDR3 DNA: TGTGCCAGCAGCCAATGGCTCACGAGCTCTGGAAACACCATATATTTT. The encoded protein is CASSQWLTSSGNTIYF.

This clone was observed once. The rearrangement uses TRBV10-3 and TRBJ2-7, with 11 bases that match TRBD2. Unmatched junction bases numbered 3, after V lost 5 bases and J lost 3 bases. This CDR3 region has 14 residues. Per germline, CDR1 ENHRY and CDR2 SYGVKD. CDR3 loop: CAISTSGGNYEQYF. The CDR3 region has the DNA TGTGCCATCAGTACTAGCGGGGGCAACTACGAGCAGTACTTC.

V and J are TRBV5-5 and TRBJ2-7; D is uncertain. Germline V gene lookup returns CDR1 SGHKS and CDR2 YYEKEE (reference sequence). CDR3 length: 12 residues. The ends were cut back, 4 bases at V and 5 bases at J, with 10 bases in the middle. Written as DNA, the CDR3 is TGTGCCAGCAGCCTAAGGGTCCACGAGCAGTACTTC. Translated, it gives CASSLRVHEQYF.

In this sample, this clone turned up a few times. CDR3 amino acids: CASSQGTGGNSPLHF. Here the CDR3 DNA reads TGCGCCAGCAGCCAGGGGACAGGCGGAAATTCACCCCTCCACTTT. This sequence joins TRBV4-3 and TRBJ1-6, with 8 positions matching TRBD1. V lost 3 bases and J lost 7; bases outside the gene matches: 5. From germline, CDR1 is LGHNA and CDR2 YSLEER. This CDR3 has 15 amino acids.

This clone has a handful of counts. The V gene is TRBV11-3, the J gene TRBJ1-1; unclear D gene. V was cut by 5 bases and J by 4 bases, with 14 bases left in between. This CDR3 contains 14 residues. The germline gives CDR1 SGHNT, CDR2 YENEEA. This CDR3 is CASSLGPGFTEAFF. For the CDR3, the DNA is TGTGCCAGCAGCCTCGGTCCGGGGTTCACTGAAGCTTTCTTT.

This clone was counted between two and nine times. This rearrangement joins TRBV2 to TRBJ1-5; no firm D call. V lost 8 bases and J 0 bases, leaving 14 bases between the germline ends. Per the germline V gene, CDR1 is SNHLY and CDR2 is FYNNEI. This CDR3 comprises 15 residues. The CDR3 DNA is TGTGCCAGCGGATTGGTCAATTATAGCAATCAGCCCCAGCATTTT. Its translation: CASGLVNYSNQPQHF. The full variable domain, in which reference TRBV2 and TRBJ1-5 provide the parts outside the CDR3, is EPEVTQTPSHQVTQMGQEVILRCVPISNHLYFYWYRQILGQKVEFLVSFYNNEISEKSEIFDDQFSVERPDGSNFTLKIRSTKLEDSAMYFCASGLVNYSNQPQHFGDGTRLSIL.

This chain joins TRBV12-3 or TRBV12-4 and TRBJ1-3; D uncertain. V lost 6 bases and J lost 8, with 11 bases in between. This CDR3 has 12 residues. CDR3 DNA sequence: TGTGCCAGCAGCCGCAAAGGGTACACCATATATTTT. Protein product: CASSRKGYTIYF.

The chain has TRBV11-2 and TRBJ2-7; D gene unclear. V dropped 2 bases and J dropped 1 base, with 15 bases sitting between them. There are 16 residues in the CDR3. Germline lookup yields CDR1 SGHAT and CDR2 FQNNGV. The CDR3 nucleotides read TGTGCCAGCAGCTTAAAGGGCACGGGTCGGTCCTACGAGCAGTACTTC. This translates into CASSLKGTGRSYEQYF.

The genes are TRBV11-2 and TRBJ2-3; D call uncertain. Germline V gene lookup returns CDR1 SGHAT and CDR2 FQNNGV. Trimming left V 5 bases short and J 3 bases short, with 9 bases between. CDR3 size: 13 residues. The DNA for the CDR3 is TGTGCCAGCAGCCTCGGACCGACAGATACGCAGTATTTT. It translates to CASSLGPTDTQYF.

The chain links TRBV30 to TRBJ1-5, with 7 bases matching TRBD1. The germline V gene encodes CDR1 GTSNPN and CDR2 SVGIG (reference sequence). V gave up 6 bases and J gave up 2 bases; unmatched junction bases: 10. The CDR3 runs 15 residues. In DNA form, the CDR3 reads TGTGCCTGTCAATCAGGGGGTGTTGGCAATCAGCCCCAGCATTTT. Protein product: CACQSGGVGNQPQHF.

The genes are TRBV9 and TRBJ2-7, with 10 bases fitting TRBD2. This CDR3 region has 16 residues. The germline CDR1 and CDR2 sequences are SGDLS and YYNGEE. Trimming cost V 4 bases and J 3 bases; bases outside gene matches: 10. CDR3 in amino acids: CASSLGTSAGLYEQYF. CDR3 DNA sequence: TGTGCCAGCAGCCTGGGGACTAGCGCCGGTCTCTACGAGCAGTACTTC. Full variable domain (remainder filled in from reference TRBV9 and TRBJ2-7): DSGVTQTPKHLITATGQRVTLRCSPRSGDLSVYWYQQSLDQGLQFLIQYYNGEERAKGNILERFSAQQFPDLHSELNLSSLELGDSALYFCASSLGTSAGLYEQYFGPGTRLTVT.

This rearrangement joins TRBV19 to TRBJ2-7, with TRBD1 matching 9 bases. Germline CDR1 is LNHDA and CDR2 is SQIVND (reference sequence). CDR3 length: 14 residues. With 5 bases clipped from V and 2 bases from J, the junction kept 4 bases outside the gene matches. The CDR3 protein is CASSATGGAYEQYF. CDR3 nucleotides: TGTGCCAGTAGTGCGACAGGGGGTGCCTACGAGCAGTACTTC.

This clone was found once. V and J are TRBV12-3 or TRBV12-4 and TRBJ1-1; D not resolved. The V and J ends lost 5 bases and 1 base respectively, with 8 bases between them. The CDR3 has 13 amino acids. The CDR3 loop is CASSPDGNTEAFF. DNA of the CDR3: TGTGCCAGCAGTCCTGACGGGAACACTGAAGCTTTCTTT.

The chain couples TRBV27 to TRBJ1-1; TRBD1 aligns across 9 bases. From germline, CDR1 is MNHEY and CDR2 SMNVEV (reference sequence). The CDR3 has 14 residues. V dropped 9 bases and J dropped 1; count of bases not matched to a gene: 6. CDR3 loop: CAREGTGKNTEAFF. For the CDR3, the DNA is TGTGCCAGGGAAGGGACAGGGAAGAACACTGAAGCTTTCTTT.

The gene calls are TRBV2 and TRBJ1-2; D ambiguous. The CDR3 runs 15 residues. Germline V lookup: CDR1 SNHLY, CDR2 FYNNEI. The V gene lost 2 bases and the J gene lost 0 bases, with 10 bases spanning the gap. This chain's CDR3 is CASSERGLANYGYTF. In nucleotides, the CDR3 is TGTGCCAGCAGTGAACGAGGGCTTGCTAACTATGGCTACACCTTC.

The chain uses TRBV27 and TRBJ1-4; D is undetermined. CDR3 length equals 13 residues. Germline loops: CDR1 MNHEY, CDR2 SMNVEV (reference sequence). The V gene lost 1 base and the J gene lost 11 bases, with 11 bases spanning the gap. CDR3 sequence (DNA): TGTGCCAGCAGTTTATTGGAGGGTCGTAAACTGTTTTTT. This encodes CASSLLEGRKLFF.

CDR3 loop: CASSHSQGNSNQPQHF. DNA for the CDR3: TGTGCCAGCAGCCACTCACAAGGGAATAGCAATCAGCCCCAGCATTTT. The chain uses TRBV13 and TRBJ1-5; D remains ambiguous. V lost 5 bases to trimming and J lost 0 bases, with 14 bases between them. The germline gives CDR1 PRHDT, CDR2 FYEKMQ (reference sequence). The CDR3 extends over 16 amino acids.

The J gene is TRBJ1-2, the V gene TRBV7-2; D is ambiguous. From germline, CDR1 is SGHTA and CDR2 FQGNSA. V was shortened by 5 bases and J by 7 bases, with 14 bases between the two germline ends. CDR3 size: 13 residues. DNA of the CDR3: TGTGCCAGCAGCCCCGGCCTTAGGCGTGGCTACACCTTC. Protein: CASSPGLRRGYTF.

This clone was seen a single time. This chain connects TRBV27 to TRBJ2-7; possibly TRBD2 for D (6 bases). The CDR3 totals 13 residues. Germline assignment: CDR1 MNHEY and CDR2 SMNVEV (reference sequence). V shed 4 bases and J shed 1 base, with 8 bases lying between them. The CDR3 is CASSWRASYEQYF. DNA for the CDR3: TGTGCCAGCAGTTGGAGGGCTTCCTACGAGCAGTACTTC.

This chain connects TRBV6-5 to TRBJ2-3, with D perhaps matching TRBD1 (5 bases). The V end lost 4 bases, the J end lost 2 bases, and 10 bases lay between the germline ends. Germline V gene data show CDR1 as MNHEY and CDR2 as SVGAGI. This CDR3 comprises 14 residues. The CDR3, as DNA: TGTGCCAGCAGTTTTGGACAAAACACAGATACGCAGTATTTT. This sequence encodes CASSFGQNTDTQYF.

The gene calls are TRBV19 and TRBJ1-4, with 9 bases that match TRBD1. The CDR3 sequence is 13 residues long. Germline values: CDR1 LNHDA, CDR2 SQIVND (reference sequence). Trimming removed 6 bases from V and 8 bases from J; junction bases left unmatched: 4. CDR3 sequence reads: CASSLDRGEKLFF. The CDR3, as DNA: TGTGCCAGTAGCCTCGACAGGGGGGAAAAACTGTTTTTT.

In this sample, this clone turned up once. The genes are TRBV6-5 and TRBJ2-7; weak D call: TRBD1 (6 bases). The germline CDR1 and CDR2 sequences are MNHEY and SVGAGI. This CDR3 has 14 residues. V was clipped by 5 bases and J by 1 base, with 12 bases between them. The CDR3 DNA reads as TGTGCCAGCAGTCTACAGGGAATATCCTACGAGCAGTACTTC. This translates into CASSLQGISYEQYF.

This CDR3 reads CAWSVVQGVTGNTIYF. The CDR3 region has the DNA TGTGCCTGGAGTGTTGTACAGGGTGTCACTGGAAACACCATATATTTT. The J gene is TRBJ1-3, the V gene TRBV30; perhaps TRBD1 as D (6 bases). CDR1 and CDR2 from the germline V gene are GTSNPN and SVGIG (reference sequence). The CDR3 contains 16 residues. V gave up 0 bases and J gave up 2 bases, with 14 bases separating them.

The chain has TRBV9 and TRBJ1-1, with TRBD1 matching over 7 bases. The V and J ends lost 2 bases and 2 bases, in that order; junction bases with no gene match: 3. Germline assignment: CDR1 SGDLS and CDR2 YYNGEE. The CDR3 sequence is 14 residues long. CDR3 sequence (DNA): TGTGCCAGCAGCGTGGGACAGCTAAACACTGAAGCTTTCTTT. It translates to CASSVGQLNTEAFF.

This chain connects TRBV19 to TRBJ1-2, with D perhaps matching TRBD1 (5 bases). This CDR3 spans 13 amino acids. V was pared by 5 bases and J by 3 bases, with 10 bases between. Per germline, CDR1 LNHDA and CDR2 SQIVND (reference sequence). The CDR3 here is CASSRWGDYGYTF. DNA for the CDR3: TGTGCCAGTAGTCGGTGGGGGGACTATGGCTACACCTTC.